The entry below gives a single T cell receptor beta chain sequence along with its context. Antigen: not known. This specimen comes from a study of cytomegalovirus exposure and HLA in healthy donors. Only in-frame clones appear in the TCRdb table, and some are missing; sequencing was by immunoSEQ multiplex PCR. The sample carries more than 300,000 clones, 86% recorded once. Study-wide results and limits: Among the CMV-associated chains, a few were confirmed in vitro as specific for CMV antigens. For cytomegalovirus status, the classifier reportedly gave diagnoses with high specificity and sensitivity.

This CDR3 is 14 amino acids long. Trimming stripped 7 bases from V and 0 bases from J, with 11 bases between. Germline CDR1 reads SNHLY; CDR2 reads FYNNEI. Material: PBMCs. The chain recombines TRBV2 with TRBJ2-3, with D maybe TRBD2 (6 bases). This clonotype was sampled from a woman aged 18-30 years in good health and CMV-seronegative. CDR3 sequence reads: CASMAGLSTDTQYF. The DNA for the CDR3 is TGTGCCAGCATGGCGGGACTGAGCACAGATACGCAGTATTTT.